This TCR beta chain originates from a study of blood T cell repertoires in COVID-19. Study at large: T cells, B-cell-depleted T cells, or PBMCs provided the cDNA or gDNA that served as material.

Authors' methods: It was from reference gene primer amplification that nucleated cell counts were estimated. Assay: immunoSEQ multiplex PCR; the TCRdb copy retains only in-frame clones and omits some. V and J calls and clone size are given by that table; D and trimming were obtained from the DNA. The data contain roughly 190,000 clones, around nine tenths of them singletons. CDR3 size: 13 residues. V was shortened by 6 bases and J by 6 bases, with 14 bases between the two germline ends. Sequencing was performed on peripheral blood. The receptor was isolated from a woman in her thirties or forties who had recovered from COVID-19. This sequence joins TRBV12-3 or TRBV12-4 and TRBJ1-2; possibly TRBD1 for D (6 bases). CDR3 protein: CASRGGVGNGYTF. CDR3 nucleotides: TGTGCCAGCAGAGGGGGGGTGGGTAATGGCTACACCTTC.